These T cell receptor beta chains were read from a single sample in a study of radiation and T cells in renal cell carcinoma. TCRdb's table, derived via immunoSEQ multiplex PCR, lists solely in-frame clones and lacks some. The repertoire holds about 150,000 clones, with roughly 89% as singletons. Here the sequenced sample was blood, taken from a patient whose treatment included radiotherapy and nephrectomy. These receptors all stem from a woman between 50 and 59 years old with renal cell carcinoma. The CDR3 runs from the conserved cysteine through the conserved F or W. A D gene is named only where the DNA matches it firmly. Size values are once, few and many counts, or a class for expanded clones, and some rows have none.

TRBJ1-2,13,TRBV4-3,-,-,CASSPPGSYGYTF,TGCGCCAGCAGCCCTCCCGGGTCCTATGGCTACACCTTC
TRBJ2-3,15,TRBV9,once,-,CASSSRDRSTDTQYF,TGTGCCAGCAGCTCCCGGGACCGAAGCACAGATACGCAGTATTTT
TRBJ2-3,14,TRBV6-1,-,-,CASSDQRAAGTQYF,TGTGCCAGCAGTGATCAAAGGGCCGCGGGTACGCAGTATTTT
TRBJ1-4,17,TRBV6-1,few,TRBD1,CASSVTTGIGTNEKLFF,TGTGCCAGCAGTGTAACGACAGGGATAGGAACTAATGAAAAACTGTTTTTT
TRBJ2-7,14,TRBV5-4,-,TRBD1,CASTLDGTAYEQYF,TGTGCCAGCACCCTTGATGGGACAGCCTACGAGCAGTACTTC
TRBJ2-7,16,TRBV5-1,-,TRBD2,CASSLGAAGRIYEQYF,TGCGCCAGCAGCTTGGGGGCAGCGGGGAGAATCTACGAGCAGTACTTC
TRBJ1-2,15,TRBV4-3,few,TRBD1,CASSQHRGGGYGYTF,TGCGCCAGCAGCCAACACAGGGGAGGAGGCTATGGCTACACCTTC
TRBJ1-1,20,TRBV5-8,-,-,CASSSRERWPALDMNTEAFF,TGTGCCAGCAGCTCGAGAGAAAGGTGGCCAGCCCTGGATATGAACACTGAAGCTTTCTTT
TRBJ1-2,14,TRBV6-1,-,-,CASSEVEGNYGYTF,TGTGCCAGCAGTGAAGTCGAGGGGAACTATGGCTACACCTTC
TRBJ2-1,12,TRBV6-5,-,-,CASSNYYNEQFF,TGTGCCAGCAGTAACTACTACAATGAGCAGTTCTTC